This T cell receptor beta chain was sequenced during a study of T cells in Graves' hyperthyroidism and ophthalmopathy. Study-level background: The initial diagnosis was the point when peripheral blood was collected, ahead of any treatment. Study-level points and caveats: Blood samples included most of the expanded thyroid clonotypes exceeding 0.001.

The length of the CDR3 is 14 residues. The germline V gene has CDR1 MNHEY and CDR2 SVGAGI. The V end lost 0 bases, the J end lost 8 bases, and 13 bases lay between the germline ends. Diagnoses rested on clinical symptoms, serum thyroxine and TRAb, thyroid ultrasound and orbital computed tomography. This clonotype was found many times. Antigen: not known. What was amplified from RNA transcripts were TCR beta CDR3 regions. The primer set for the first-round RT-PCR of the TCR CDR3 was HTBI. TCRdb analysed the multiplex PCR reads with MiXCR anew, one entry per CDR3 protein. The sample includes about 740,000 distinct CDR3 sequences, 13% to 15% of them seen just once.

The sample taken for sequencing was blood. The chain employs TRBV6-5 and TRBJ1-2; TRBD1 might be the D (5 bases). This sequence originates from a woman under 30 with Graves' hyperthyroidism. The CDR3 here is CASSYSEGSGGYTF. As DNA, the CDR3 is TGTGCCAGCAGTTACTCCGAGGGGTCAGGAGGCTACACCTTC.